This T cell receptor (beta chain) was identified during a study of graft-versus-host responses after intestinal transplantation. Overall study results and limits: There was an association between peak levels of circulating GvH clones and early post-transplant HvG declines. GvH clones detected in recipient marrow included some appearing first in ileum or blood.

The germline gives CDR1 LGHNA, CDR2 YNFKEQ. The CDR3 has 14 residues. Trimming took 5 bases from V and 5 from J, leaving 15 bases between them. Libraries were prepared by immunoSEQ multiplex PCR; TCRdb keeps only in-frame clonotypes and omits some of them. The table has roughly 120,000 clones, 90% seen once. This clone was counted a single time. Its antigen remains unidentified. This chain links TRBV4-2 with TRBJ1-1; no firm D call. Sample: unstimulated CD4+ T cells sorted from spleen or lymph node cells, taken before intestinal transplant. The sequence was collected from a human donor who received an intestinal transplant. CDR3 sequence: CASSSSEGWTEAFF. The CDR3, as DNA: TGTGCCAGCAGCTCTTCGGAGGGTTGGACTGAAGCTTTCTTT.